This is a list of T cell receptor beta chains from one sample in a study of blood T cell repertoires in COVID-19. Profiled with immunoSEQ multiplex PCR; TCRdb holds only in-frame clones, not every one. The data contain some 200,000 clones, approximately 87% of them singletons. Sequenced sample: peripheral blood. Receptors were obtained from a woman between 65 and 79 years old with COVID-19, enrolled during active disease. Both conserved end residues are part of each CDR3. D genes are given only for firm matches. A row's size may be missing; if present it is once, few, many or a size class.

TRBV28,.,TRBD1,TRBJ1-5,CASSPGTGRNQPQHF,TGTGCCAGCAGCCCAGGGACAGGGAGAAATCAGCCCCAGCATTTT
TRBV18,.,.,TRBJ2-7,CASSPPGGVLYEQYF,TGTGCCAGCTCACCTCCCGGGGGTGTTCTCTACGAGCAGTACTTC
TRBV19,.,.,TRBJ1-5,CASSPLNQPQHF,TGTGCCAGTAGTCCCCTTAATCAGCCCCAGCATTTT
TRBV9,.,.,TRBJ2-3,CASSLDLEGDTQYF,TGTGCCAGCAGCCTCGATTTGGAGGGTGATACGCAGTATTTT
TRBV29-1,.,TRBD1,TRBJ2-1,CSAHGTGLFHEQFF,TGCAGCGCCCACGGGACAGGGCTTTTCCATGAGCAGTTCTTC
TRBV5-4,.,TRBD2,TRBJ2-7,CASSLGASGTLYEQYF,TGTGCCAGCAGCTTGGGGGCTAGCGGGACTCTCTACGAGCAGTACTTC
TRBV5-1,few,TRBD2,TRBJ2-7,CASSLDSGRSEQYF,TGCGCCAGCAGCTTGGATAGCGGGAGGAGCGAGCAGTACTTC
TRBV11-2,few,TRBD2,TRBJ2-3,CASSLVGVAGFADTQYF,TGTGCCAGCAGCTTAGTGGGAGTAGCGGGGTTTGCAGATACGCAGTATTTT
TRBV5-1,.,TRBD1,TRBJ1-1,CASSLAWGQGRGNTEAFF,TGCGCCAGCAGCTTGGCTTGGGGACAGGGGAGGGGGAACACTGAAGCTTTCTTT
TRBV29-1,.,TRBD2,TRBJ2-1,CSVSKGGSVNEQFF,TGCAGCGTTTCAAAGGGCGGGAGTGTGAATGAGCAGTTCTTC
TRBV20-1,.,.,TRBJ2-7,CSASGTRYEQYF,TGCAGTGCTAGTGGGACTCGCTACGAGCAGTACTTC
TRBV30,.,TRBD2,TRBJ2-3,CAWGAPTGGPSTDTQYF,TGTGCCTGGGGGGCCCCCACGGGAGGGCCCAGCACAGATACGCAGTATTTT
TRBV18,.,.,TRBJ2-7,CASSSADYEQYF,TGTGCCAGCTCCTCAGCGGATTACGAGCAGTACTTC
TRBV11-3,.,.,TRBJ1-1,CASSLTGYEAFF,TGTGCCAGCAGCTTAACAGGGTATGAAGCTTTCTTT
TRBV1,few,.,TRBJ1-5,CTSSLGEGGINQPQHF,TGCACCAGCAGCCTTGGGGAGGGGGGCATAAATCAGCCCCAGCATTTT
TRBV4-1,once,TRBD2,TRBJ2-7,CASSQDREGSTDEQYF,TGCGCCAGCAGCCAAGATCGGGAGGGGAGTACGGACGAGCAGTACTTC
TRBV6-5,.,TRBD1,TRBJ2-5,CASSNRGYQETQYF,TGTGCCAGCAGCAACAGGGGTTACCAAGAGACCCAGTACTTC
TRBV3-1/TRBV3-2,.,TRBD2,TRBJ2-3,CASSQESSGSFGDTQYF,TGTGCCAGCAGCCAAGAATCTAGCGGGAGTTTTGGAGATACGCAGTATTTT
TRBV30,.,.,TRBJ2-7,CAWGPGITSYEQYF,TGTGCCTGGGGACCGGGAATTACCTCCTACGAGCAGTACTTC
TRBV5-4,.,TRBD1,TRBJ1-2,CASSLYTGGLPYYGYTF,TGTGCCAGCAGCTTGTATACAGGGGGCTTACCGTACTATGGCTACACCTTC
TRBV5-1,few,.,TRBJ2-2,CASSYSPGHNTGELFF,TGCGCCAGCAGCTATTCCCCGGGACACAACACCGGGGAGCTGTTTTTT
TRBV29-1,.,.,TRBJ2-3,CSVELNGDTQYF,TGCAGCGTTGAGCTGAACGGGGATACGCAGTATTTT
TRBV15,.,.,TRBJ2-7,CATSRDRQSYEQYF,TGTGCCACCAGCAGAGACCGACAGTCATACGAGCAGTACTTC
TRBV30,.,.,TRBJ2-7,CAWSTGFGQYF,TGTGCCTGGAGTACGGGGTTTGGGCAGTACTTC
TRBV4-3,.,TRBD1,TRBJ1-1,CASSLGQGRTEAFF,TGCGCCAGCAGCCTTGGACAGGGGCGTACTGAAGCTTTCTTT
TRBV19,.,.,TRBJ2-7,CASSTPPDFSPYEQYF,TGTGCCAGTAGTACGCCACCTGACTTCAGCCCCTACGAGCAGTACTTC
TRBV28,.,.,TRBJ1-3,CASSLGHSGNTIYF,TGTGCCAGCAGTTTAGGGCACTCTGGAAACACCATATATTTT
TRBV19,.,TRBD2,TRBJ2-7,CASSIVTSGTYEQYF,TGTGCCAGTAGTATTGTGACTAGCGGCACCTACGAGCAGTACTTC
TRBV3-1/TRBV3-2,.,TRBD2,TRBJ2-3,CASSQETSCTTDTQYF,TGTGCCAGCAGCCAAGAGACTAGCTGTACCACAGATACGCAGTATTTT
TRBV3-1/TRBV3-2,.,.,TRBJ2-5,CASSQAGQETQYF,TGTGCCAGCAGCCAAGCGGGGCAAGAGACCCAGTACTTC
TRBV7-8,.,.,TRBJ1-1,CASSLTGQNTEAFF,TGTGCCAGCAGCTTAACAGGACAAAACACTGAAGCTTTCTTT
TRBV6-5,.,.,TRBJ2-7,CASSLQGNMDEQYF,TGTGCCAGCAGTCTACAGGGAAATATGGACGAGCAGTACTTC
TRBV6-5,.,.,TRBJ2-7,CASKRSSYEQYF,TGTGCCAGCAAGAGGAGCTCCTACGAGCAGTACTTC
TRBV2,.,.,TRBJ1-4,CASSEESEKLFF,TGTGCCAGCAGTGAAGAGAGCGAAAAACTGTTTTTT
TRBV29-1,.,.,TRBJ1-3,CSVEAWTDISGNTIYF,TGCAGCGTTGAAGCCTGGACAGACATCTCTGGAAACACCATATATTTT
TRBV19,.,TRBD1,TRBJ1-2,CASRQGTYGYTF,TGTGCCAGCCGACAGGGAACCTATGGCTACACCTTC
TRBV28,.,.,TRBJ2-7,CASRDWRSYEQYF,TGTGCCAGCAGGGACTGGCGTTCCTACGAGCAGTACTTC
TRBV7-3,.,TRBD2,TRBJ2-3,CASSPSGGGTDTQYF,TGTGCCAGCAGCCCTAGCGGGGGCGGGACAGATACGCAGTATTTT
TRBV2,.,TRBD1,TRBJ2-1,CASRGQGAGNEQFF,TGTGCCAGCAGGGGACAGGGGGCAGGGAATGAGCAGTTCTTC
TRBV28,.,.,TRBJ2-2,CASSFSRVFTGELFF,TGTGCCAGCAGTTTTTCCAGGGTATTCACCGGGGAGCTGTTTTTT
TRBV7-3,.,TRBD1,TRBJ2-7,CASSPGQGASEQYF,TGTGCCAGCAGCCCGGGACAGGGAGCATCCGAGCAGTACTTC
TRBV3-1/TRBV3-2,.,TRBD1,TRBJ2-5,CASSLGQGRQETQYF,TGTGCCAGCAGCCTTGGACAGGGGAGACAAGAGACCCAGTACTTC